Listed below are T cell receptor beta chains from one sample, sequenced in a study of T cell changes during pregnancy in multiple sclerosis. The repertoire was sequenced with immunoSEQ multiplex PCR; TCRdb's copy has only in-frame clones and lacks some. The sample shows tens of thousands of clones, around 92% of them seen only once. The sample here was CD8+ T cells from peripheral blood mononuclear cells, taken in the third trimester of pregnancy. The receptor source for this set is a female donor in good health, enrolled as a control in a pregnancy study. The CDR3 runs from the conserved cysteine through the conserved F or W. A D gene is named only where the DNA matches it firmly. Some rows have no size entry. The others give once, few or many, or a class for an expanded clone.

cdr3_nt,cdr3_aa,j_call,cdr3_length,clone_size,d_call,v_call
TGTGCCAGCAAACCAGGGTCAATAGGCGAAAAACTGTTTTTT,CASKPGSIGEKLFF,TRBJ1-4,14,.,.,TRBV27
TGTGCCACCAGCAGTTGGTTGCCAGGGGGAGACTCTAACGCCTTTGAAGCTTTCTTT,CATSSWLPGGDSNAFEAFF,TRBJ1-1,19,.,TRBD1,TRBV15
TGTGCCAGCAGCTCCCTAAGCGCGGGGGGGCCAGGTGAGCAGTTCTTC,CASSSLSAGGPGEQFF,TRBJ2-1,16,.,TRBD2,TRBV7-2
TGTGCCAGCACCCTATCTCTGGGCAACGAGCAGTACTTC,CASTLSLGNEQYF,TRBJ2-7,13,.,.,TRBV27
TGTGCCAGCAGCTTGTCGGGGTACACCAACTACGAGCAGTACTTC,CASSLSGYTNYEQYF,TRBJ2-7,15,.,.,TRBV5-6
TGTGCCAGCAGTTACGGGCAGGGGACGTTCTACGAGCAGTACTTC,CASSYGQGTFYEQYF,TRBJ2-7,15,.,.,TRBV6-5
TGCGCCAGCAGCCAAGATCGGAGATACACCTTC,CASSQDRRYTF,TRBJ1-2,11,.,.,TRBV4-3
TGTGCCAGCAGCGAGGGACTAGCGGGCCTAGCAAATACGCAGTATTTT,CASSEGLAGLANTQYF,TRBJ2-3,16,.,TRBD2,TRBV9
TGCGCCAGCAGCCAAGATCGGGGTTTTGGCTATGGCTACACCTTC,CASSQDRGFGYGYTF,TRBJ1-2,15,.,.,TRBV4-3
TGTGCCAGCAGCAAATGTGACGGGGGAGACCAAGAGACCCAGTACTTC,CASSKCDGGDQETQYF,TRBJ2-5,16,.,.,TRBV21-1
TGTGCCTGGAGTGTAAGAGGGAACACTGAAGCTTTCTTT,CAWSVRGNTEAFF,TRBJ1-1,13,few,.,TRBV30
TGTGCCAGCCGAACAACAGGGGACCCCTCCTACGAGCAGTACTTC,CASRTTGDPSYEQYF,TRBJ2-7,15,.,TRBD1,TRBV27
TGTGCCAGCAGCCCTCAGACAGAACCCTTCTATGGCTACACCTTC,CASSPQTEPFYGYTF,TRBJ1-2,15,.,.,TRBV7-6
TGTGCCAGCAGACCATTAGAGGGGACAGGGGGATCGGACTATGGCTACACCTTC,CASRPLEGTGGSDYGYTF,TRBJ1-2,18,.,TRBD1,TRBV11-2
TGTGCCAGCAGTAAGGTACAGGGTACGTACACTGAAGCTTTCTTT,CASSKVQGTYTEAFF,TRBJ1-1,15,.,.,TRBV6-6
TGCAGCGTTGAAGGAGAAGTGTCTCCTGGCTACACCTTC,CSVEGEVSPGYTF,TRBJ1-2,13,.,.,TRBV29-1
TGTGCCAGCAGCTTAATGGCGGGGGGCGGCAACATTCAGTACTTC,CASSLMAGGGNIQYF,TRBJ2-4,15,.,TRBD2,TRBV7-2